This TCR beta chain was obtained from a study of cytomegalovirus exposure and HLA in healthy donors. This CDR3 has 16 amino acids. The germline V gene encodes CDR1 LNHDA and CDR2 SQIVND (reference sequence). Trimming at V came to 8 bases and at J to 2 bases, leaving 5 bases not matched to a gene. PCR primers comprised 60 Vbeta and 13 Jbeta primers. In the authors' methods: A later analysis tallied approximately 87 million unique TCR beta chains, around 12 million of them shared. Measured with immunoSEQ multiplex PCR; TCRdb has only the in-frame clones, and not every one. That table is the source of V, J and clone size, and D and trimming were worked out from the DNA. The sample lists approximately 160,000 clones, 77% occurring once.

This receptor was taken from a woman in her 40s in good health and CMV-seropositive. This chain links TRBV19 with TRBJ2-2; 13 nucleotides align to TRBD2. The sample comprised PBMCs. CDR3 loop: CASGGLAGANTGELFF. The CDR3 DNA is TGTGCCAGTGGAGGACTAGCGGGGGCCAACACCGGGGAGCTGTTTTTT. Full variable domain (outside the CDR3, taken from reference TRBV19 and TRBJ2-2): DGGITQSPKYLFRKEGQNVTLSCEQNLNHDAMYWYRQDPGQGLRLIYYSQIVNDFQKGDIAEGYSVSREKKESFPLTVTSAQKNPTAFYLCASGGLAGANTGELFFGEGSRLTVL.